The 13 T cell receptor beta chains below all came from one sample that was sequenced in a study of memory CD4+ T cells and cytomegalovirus serostatus. Single viable CD3+CD4+CD8-CD45RO+ cells were sorted as the memory CD4+ T cells. This table comes from immunoSEQ multiplex PCR, and its TCRdb copy is limited to in-frame clones, with some not included. Among 50,000 to 60,000 clones listed, 82% were seen once. Material for sequencing was memory CD4+ T cells from blood. These receptors came from an adult in good health and CMV-seronegative.

Written as DNA, the CDR3 is TGTGCCAGCTTTGCAGACCCTAGCTCCTACAATGAGCAGTTCTTC. Translated, it gives CASFADPSSYNEQFF. V usage is TRBV5-8 and J usage is TRBJ2-1; D is uncertain. Germline CDR1 and CDR2: SGHTS and YDEGEE. The ends were cut back, 7 bases at V and 0 bases at J, with 14 bases in the middle. The CDR3 loop spans 15 amino acids. Together with reference TRBV5-8 and TRBJ2-1, the CDR3 gives the full variable domain: EAGVTQSPTHLIKTRGQQATLRCSPISGHTSVYWYQQALGLGLQFLLWYDEGEERNRGNFPPRFSGRQFPNYSSELNVNALELEDSALYLCASFADPSSYNEQFFGPGTRLTVL.

This clone occurred a few times. The chain's CDR3 is CASSAGQGGYTF. The CDR3 bases are TGTGCCAGCAGTGCGGGACAGGGTGGCTACACCTTC. The V and J genes are TRBV6-5 and TRBJ1-2; 9 bases match TRBD1. The CDR3 has 12 amino acids. Per germline, CDR1 MNHEY and CDR2 SVGAGI. The V and J ends lost 5 bases and 7 bases, in that order; junction bases with no gene match: 2.

The V gene is TRBV4-3, the J gene TRBJ1-2; D is ambiguous. The length of the CDR3 is 16 residues. CDR1 is LGHNA, CDR2 YSLEER, per germline. V lost 1 base to trimming and J lost 1 base, with 13 bases between them. CDR3 in DNA: TGCGCCAGCAGCCAAGCGGTCAGCCAATATAACTATGGCTACACCTTC. Residues: CASSQAVSQYNYGYTF.

The chain combines TRBV6-1 with TRBJ1-2; D is possibly TRBD1 (5 bases). Germline-derived CDR1 and CDR2 are MNHNS and SASEGT. The CDR3 spans 14 residues. V gave up 6 bases and J gave up 4 bases, with 15 bases separating them. The CDR3 bases are TGTGCCAGCAGAGATCCGGGACGGACCTATGGCTACACCTTC. Protein product: CASRDPGRTYGYTF.

This clone was recorded a few times. The chain recombines TRBV10-2 with TRBJ2-3; either TRBD1 or TRBD2 may fit D (6 bases each). CDR1 and CDR2 (germline): WSHSY, SAAADI. There are 14 residues in the CDR3. Trimming took off 6 bases at V and 3 bases at J, with 13 bases between the two ends. The CDR3 spells CASRGASATDTQYF. CDR3 DNA: TGCGCCAGCAGGGGGGCTAGCGCAACAGATACGCAGTATTTT.

This rearrangement joins TRBV5-1 to TRBJ2-5; a weak D match, TRBD1 (6 bases). This CDR3 region has 15 residues. CDR1 is SGHRS, CDR2 YFSETQ, per germline. The germline V and J ends were trimmed by 4 bases and 2 bases, with 15 bases remaining between them. The CDR3 loop is CASSLTGTTQETQYF. The CDR3 coding sequence is TGCGCCAGCAGCCTGACCGGGACAACTCAAGAGACCCAGTACTTC.

The rearrangement links TRBV7-9 to TRBJ2-3, with a tentative D call TRBD1 (5 bases). The CDR3 extends over 14 amino acids. Germline assignment: CDR1 SEHNR and CDR2 FQNEAQ (reference sequence). Trimming pared 5 bases from V and 2 bases from J, leaving 11 bases between. This CDR3 is CASSTGQITDTQYF. CDR3 DNA sequence: TGTGCCAGCAGCACCGGACAAATCACAGATACGCAGTATTTT.

CDR3 protein: CASSPGQTETQYF. The CDR3 DNA reads TGTGCCAGCTCACCCGGACAGACGGAGACCCAGTACTTC. The chain links TRBV18 to TRBJ2-5; tentative D call: TRBD1 (6 bases). The CDR3 totals 13 residues. Between the trimmed V and J ends, which lost 3 bases and 5 bases, there was a span of 10 bases. Germline V lookup: CDR1 KGHSH, CDR2 LQKENI.

This clone appeared a single time. The chain uses TRBV6-5 and TRBJ1-1; unclear D gene. CDR1 MNHEY and CDR2 SVGAGI come from the germline V gene. The CDR3 has 13 residues. V was trimmed by 5 bases and J by 4 bases, leaving 11 bases between them. The CDR3 loop reads CASSLKTGTEAFF. The CDR3 region has the DNA TGTGCCAGCAGTCTAAAAACGGGCACTGAAGCTTTCTTT.

This chain joins TRBV5-4 and TRBJ2-2; D may be TRBD2 (5 bases). Between the trimmed V and J ends, which lost 2 bases and 2 bases, there was a span of 10 bases. Germline V gene lookup returns CDR1 SGHNT and CDR2 YYREEE (reference sequence). This CDR3 region has 15 residues. CDR3 DNA: TGTGCCAGCAGCTTAGGAGGAATAAACACCGGGGAGCTGTTTTTT. Translation gives CASSLGGINTGELFF.

This clone was recorded once. The V call is TRBV18, the J call TRBJ1-3, with D possibly TRBD1 on 6 matching bases. The V gene lost 3 bases and the J gene lost 0 bases, with 15 bases spanning the gap. CDR3 length: 17 amino acids. Looked up from germline, CDR1 is KGHSH and CDR2 is LQKENI. The CDR3, as DNA: TGTGCCAGCTCACCTCAACTAGGGGGACGCTCTGGAAACACCATATATTTT. This translates into CASSPQLGGRSGNTIYF.

V is TRBV18 and J is TRBJ2-5; 10 positions match TRBD1. After removal of 3 bases from V and 3 bases from J, the junction contained 4 bases not matched to a gene. Per the germline V gene, CDR1 is KGHSH and CDR2 is LQKENI. This CDR3 is 15 amino acids long. CDR3 in amino acids: CASSPRDRGEETQYF. The CDR3 DNA sequence: TGTGCCAGCTCACCTCGGGACAGGGGAGAAGAGACCCAGTACTTC.

The chain couples TRBV15 to TRBJ2-5; D gene ambiguous. Looked up from germline, CDR1 is LNHNV and CDR2 is YYDKDF (reference sequence). The length of the CDR3 is 14 residues. Deletions cut 3 bases from V and 5 bases from J, with 13 bases between. The DNA for the CDR3 is TGTGCCACCAGCAGCGGGTTAGGACCGGAGACCCAGTACTTC. It encodes CATSSGLGPETQYF.